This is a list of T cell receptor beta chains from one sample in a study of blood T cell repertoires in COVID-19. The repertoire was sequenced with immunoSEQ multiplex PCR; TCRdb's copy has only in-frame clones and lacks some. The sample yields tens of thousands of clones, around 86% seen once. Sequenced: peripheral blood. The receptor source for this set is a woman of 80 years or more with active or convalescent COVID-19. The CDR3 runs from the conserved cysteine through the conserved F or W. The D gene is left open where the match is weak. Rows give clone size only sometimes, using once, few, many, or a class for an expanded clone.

CDR3nt: TGTGCCAGCAGCTCACAACGACAGGCTGAAGCTTTCTTT
CDR3aa: CASSSQRQAEAFF
abundance: .
j_gene: TRBJ1-1
v_gene: TRBV7-9
d_gene: .

CDR3nt: TGCAGCGTTGAAGATCACTCGGGGGGCACTGAAGCTTTCTTT
CDR3aa: CSVEDHSGGTEAFF
abundance: .
j_gene: TRBJ1-1
v_gene: TRBV29-1
d_gene: .

CDR3nt: TGTGCCAGCAGCTTTACGGTTAGCGGGGGGGCCCCCGGGGAGCTGTTTTTT
CDR3aa: CASSFTVSGGAPGELFF
abundance: .
j_gene: TRBJ2-2
v_gene: TRBV12-1
d_gene: .

CDR3nt: TGTGCCAGCAGCTTCCCAGGGGCGCGGCCCCAGCATTTT
CDR3aa: CASSFPGARPQHF
abundance: .
j_gene: TRBJ1-5
v_gene: TRBV7-2
d_gene: .

CDR3nt: TGCAGTGCCGTCCCAGGGCAAGGCTACACCTTC
CDR3aa: CSAVPGQGYTF
abundance: .
j_gene: TRBJ1-2
v_gene: TRBV20-1
d_gene: .

CDR3nt: TGTGCCAGCAGCTTGGCGAGGGACAGGGTGGACTTC
CDR3aa: CASSLARDRVDF
abundance: once
j_gene: TRBJ2-5
v_gene: TRBV5-6
d_gene: TRBD1

CDR3nt: TGTGCCAGCAGCTTCACAGGGGGCCGCGGCTACACCTTC
CDR3aa: CASSFTGGRGYTF
abundance: .
j_gene: TRBJ1-2
v_gene: TRBV7-2
d_gene: TRBD1

CDR3nt: TGTGCCAGCAGCCCGCGGGGGGGCTGGGAGACCCAGTACTTC
CDR3aa: CASSPRGGWETQYF
abundance: .
j_gene: TRBJ2-5
v_gene: TRBV11-2
d_gene: TRBD2

CDR3nt: TGCGCCAGCAGCCAACATGGACTAGCGGGGGGTTCCACCGGGGAGCTGTTTTTT
CDR3aa: CASSQHGLAGGSTGELFF
abundance: few
j_gene: TRBJ2-2
v_gene: TRBV4-3
d_gene: TRBD2

CDR3nt: TGTGCCAGCAGCTTAGGGGACAGAGGGGGCTACACCTTC
CDR3aa: CASSLGDRGGYTF
abundance: .
j_gene: TRBJ1-2
v_gene: TRBV7-2
d_gene: TRBD1

CDR3nt: TGTGCCAGCAGCGCCACGACAGCCTATGGCTACACCTTC
CDR3aa: CASSATTAYGYTF
abundance: once
j_gene: TRBJ1-2
v_gene: TRBV9
d_gene: .

CDR3nt: TGTGCCAGCAGCGTGGGGACTAGCGGGGGGGCCGGTGAGACCCAGTACTTC
CDR3aa: CASSVGTSGGAGETQYF
abundance: .
j_gene: TRBJ2-5
v_gene: TRBV9
d_gene: TRBD2

CDR3nt: TGTGCTAGTGAGGGGACAGGGGGCGTCGAGCAGTACTTC
CDR3aa: CASEGTGGVEQYF
abundance: .
j_gene: TRBJ2-7
v_gene: TRBV12-5
d_gene: TRBD1

CDR3nt: TGCAGTGCTAGTCTGCTAGCGGGGGACACAGATACGCAGTATTTT
CDR3aa: CSASLLAGDTDTQYF
abundance: .
j_gene: TRBJ2-3
v_gene: TRBV20-1
d_gene: TRBD2

CDR3nt: TGCGCCAGCAGCTTGGGGACAGGCGCGCCTGAAGCTTTCTTT
CDR3aa: CASSLGTGAPEAFF
abundance: .
j_gene: TRBJ1-1
v_gene: TRBV5-1
d_gene: TRBD1

CDR3nt: TGCGCCAGCACCCTTTTTGCGGGGGGGTCCAATGAGCAGTTCTTC
CDR3aa: CASTLFAGGSNEQFF
abundance: .
j_gene: TRBJ2-1
v_gene: TRBV5-1
d_gene: TRBD2

CDR3nt: TGTGCCAGCAGCTGGGGGGCGGGAGCCTACACCGGGGAGCTGTTTTTT
CDR3aa: CASSWGAGAYTGELFF
abundance: .
j_gene: TRBJ2-2
v_gene: TRBV11-2
d_gene: .

CDR3nt: TGCGCCAGCAGCCGAGAAAGGAGGGGGGGTGGCACAGATACGCAGTATTTT
CDR3aa: CASSRERRGGGTDTQYF
abundance: once
j_gene: TRBJ2-3
v_gene: TRBV4-3
d_gene: .

CDR3nt: TGTGCCAGCAGTTATAACGAGCAGTACTTC
CDR3aa: CASSYNEQYF
abundance: .
j_gene: TRBJ2-7
v_gene: TRBV28
d_gene: .

CDR3nt: TGTGCCAGCGGGGAGATGAGACAGGGTAGCAATCAGCCCCAGCATTTT
CDR3aa: CASGEMRQGSNQPQHF
abundance: .
j_gene: TRBJ1-5
v_gene: TRBV2
d_gene: TRBD1

CDR3nt: TGTGCCAGCAACCGGAGACTAGCGGGGGGCGATGAGCAGTTCTTC
CDR3aa: CASNRRLAGGDEQFF
abundance: .
j_gene: TRBJ2-1
v_gene: TRBV7-2
d_gene: TRBD2

CDR3nt: TGTGCCAGCAGTGTGCAACAGGGCACTGAAGCTTTCTTT
CDR3aa: CASSVQQGTEAFF
abundance: .
j_gene: TRBJ1-1
v_gene: TRBV27
d_gene: .

CDR3nt: TGTGCCAGCAGTTTAGATCGGGATACGCAGTATTTT
CDR3aa: CASSLDRDTQYF
abundance: .
j_gene: TRBJ2-3
v_gene: TRBV12-3/TRBV12-4
d_gene: .

CDR3nt: TGCGCCAGCAGCCCACTAGCGGGGGGATCCCACAATGAGCAGTTCTTC
CDR3aa: CASSPLAGGSHNEQFF
abundance: .
j_gene: TRBJ2-1
v_gene: TRBV5-1
d_gene: TRBD2

CDR3nt: TGTGCCAGCAGTTCGAACTATGGCTACACCTTC
CDR3aa: CASSSNYGYTF
abundance: .
j_gene: TRBJ1-2
v_gene: TRBV6-5
d_gene: .

CDR3nt: TGTGCCAGCAGCCAGCAGGGGCGGGAGACCCAGTACTTC
CDR3aa: CASSQQGRETQYF
abundance: once
j_gene: TRBJ2-5
v_gene: TRBV5-4
d_gene: .

CDR3nt: TGTGCCACCCGGGGTAGCCCATACAATGAGCAGTTCTTC
CDR3aa: CATRGSPYNEQFF
abundance: .
j_gene: TRBJ2-1
v_gene: TRBV24-1
d_gene: .

CDR3nt: TGCGCCAGCAGCCCTAATAGCGGTAGCTCCTACAATGAGCAGTTCTTC
CDR3aa: CASSPNSGSSYNEQFF
abundance: .
j_gene: TRBJ2-1
v_gene: TRBV5-1
d_gene: .

CDR3nt: TGTGCCAGCAGCTTAGGGGCAAGGCAACAGGGGGCCGAGAATTCACCCCTCCACTTT
CDR3aa: CASSLGARQQGAENSPLHF
abundance: .
j_gene: TRBJ1-6
v_gene: TRBV7-8
d_gene: TRBD1

CDR3nt: TGTGCCATCAGTGAGTCAGAACAGGGAGCCAACTCTGAAGCTTTCTTT
CDR3aa: CAISESEQGANSEAFF
abundance: .
j_gene: TRBJ1-1
v_gene: TRBV10-3
d_gene: .

CDR3nt: TGTGCCAGCAGCTTAGGGGAGCGGGGGGGCACAGATACGCAGTATTTT
CDR3aa: CASSLGERGGTDTQYF
abundance: .
j_gene: TRBJ2-3
v_gene: TRBV7-2
d_gene: TRBD2